This T cell receptor beta chain was observed in a study of shared clonotypes between healthy human individuals. Here immunoSEQ multiplex PCR was the method, and the copy in TCRdb shows in-frame clones only, minus some. The sample includes a few million clones, approximately 95% of them seen just once. CDR1 and CDR2 (germline): KGHSH, LQKENI. The CDR3 extends over 15 amino acids. V lost 3 bases to trimming and J lost 3 bases, with 14 bases between them. A CD45RA-negative memory subset and a CD45RA+ naive subset were separated from the CD4+ cells. The sample consisted of naive CD4+ T cells from PBMCs. Subset defined: CD45RA+ positively selected. This TCR was sampled from a young man in good health. Some clones in this sample may be carry-over from other donors' samples. The J gene is TRBJ2-5, the V gene TRBV18, with D perhaps matching TRBD1 or TRBD2 (5 bases each). The CDR3 loop is CASSPPGPGEETQYF. CDR3 coding DNA: TGTGCCAGCTCACCCCCGGGGCCGGGTGAAGAGACCCAGTACTTC.